These T cell receptor beta chains were read from a single sample in a study of vaccination effects on CD4 cells after COVID-19. The antigens for these receptors are not known. Clones were sequenced by immunoSEQ multiplex PCR, and TCRdb holds only the in-frame ones, with some missing. The sample has around 66,000 clones, over 70% seen once; the top ten hold about 2.2%. The material sequenced was CD4+ T cells from PBMCs cultured without peptide, taken after COVID-19 vaccination. Receptors were obtained from a human donor who received a COVID-19 vaccine. CDR3s include the opening cysteine and the closing phenylalanine or tryptophan. D genes are given only for firm matches. Part of the rows lack a size; the others show once, few, many or a class for expanded clones.

abundance	v_gene	d_gene	j_gene	CDR3nt	CDR3aa
-	TRBV11-1	-	TRBJ2-5	TGTGCCAGCAGCTTAAGGCAGGACCAAGAGACCCAGTACTTC	CASSLRQDQETQYF
-	TRBV24-1	-	TRBJ2-5	TGTGCCACCAGTGATTTAAGGGGGGTCGGAAGAGAGACCCAGTACTTC	CATSDLRGVGRETQYF
-	TRBV28	-	TRBJ1-5	TGTGCCAGCAGTTTCCCCCGGCAGGGTATCGGCAATCAGCCCCAGCATTTT	CASSFPRQGIGNQPQHF
-	TRBV5-1	TRBD2	TRBJ2-1	TGCGCCAGCAGCGATTTGACGGGGGGGGGCTACAATGAGCAGTTCTTC	CASSDLTGGGYNEQFF
-	TRBV6-2/TRBV6-3	TRBD1	TRBJ1-2	TGTGCCAGCAGCCGACGACAGGGACCTAACTATGGCTACACCTTC	CASSRRQGPNYGYTF
-	TRBV3-1/TRBV3-2	TRBD1	TRBJ1-1	TGTGCCAGCAGCCGAGGGACAGGGACGAACACTGAAGCTTTCTTT	CASSRGTGTNTEAFF
-	TRBV27	-	TRBJ2-3	TGTGCCAGCAGTTTTCGCAGGGCAGATACGCAGTATTTT	CASSFRRADTQYF
-	TRBV9	TRBD1	TRBJ2-5	TGTGCCAGCACCATGGGACAGGGCGGGGAGACCCAGTACTTC	CASTMGQGGETQYF
-	TRBV7-9	TRBD1	TRBJ1-2	TGTGCCAGCAGCACCCGACAGGGGAGGGGCTACACCTTC	CASSTRQGRGYTF
few	TRBV7-3	-	TRBJ1-1	TGTGCCAGCAGCTTGGGGCCGGCAAACACTGAAGCTTTCTTT	CASSLGPANTEAFF
-	TRBV6-2/TRBV6-3	-	TRBJ2-3	TGTGCCAGCAGTTACTGGAAAGATACGCAGTATTTT	CASSYWKDTQYF
-	TRBV7-9	-	TRBJ2-3	TGTGCCAGCAGCTTAGTTTTCGCAGATACGCAGTATTTT	CASSLVFADTQYF
-	TRBV30	TRBD1	TRBJ2-5	TGTGCCTGGCTACAGGGGGCAGGGGAGACCCAGTACTTC	CAWLQGAGETQYF
-	TRBV28	-	TRBJ1-2	TGTGCCAGCAGTCCATCACAGGGCGGCTATGGCTACACCTTC	CASSPSQGGYGYTF
-	TRBV6-5	-	TRBJ1-1	TGTGCCAGCAGTCAAAGGACCAGGAGGTGGACTGAAGCTTTCTTT	CASSQRTRRWTEAFF
-	TRBV6-5	TRBD1	TRBJ2-1	TGTGCCAGCAGGCTGACAGGGTTGAATGAGCAGTTCTTC	CASRLTGLNEQFF
-	TRBV18	-	TRBJ2-3	TGTGCCAGCTCACCGACGGGGGGCACAGATACGCAGTATTTT	CASSPTGGTDTQYF
-	TRBV6-5	-	TRBJ1-3	TGTGCCAGCAGTTCCGCGGGGGCGCCTGGAAACACCATATATTTT	CASSSAGAPGNTIYF
-	TRBV4-1	-	TRBJ1-1	TGCGCCAGCAGCCAAGAACGGGTGAAGGGTGAAGCTTTCTTT	CASSQERVKGEAFF
few	TRBV5-1	-	TRBJ1-2	TGCGCCAGCAGCTTTTACAGGACTGGCTACACCTTC	CASSFYRTGYTF
-	TRBV6-1	-	TRBJ1-5	TGTGCCAGCAGTGAAGAGGCGTGGGATCAGCCCCAGCATTTT	CASSEEAWDQPQHF
-	TRBV12-3/TRBV12-4	-	TRBJ2-5	TGTGCCAGCAGTATGCAAGAGACCCAGTACTTC	CASSMQETQYF
-	TRBV7-2	TRBD2	TRBJ2-3	TGTGCCAGCAGCTTAGGGCCTAGCGGCAGAGGGGATACGCAGTATTTT	CASSLGPSGRGDTQYF
-	TRBV4-2	TRBD1	TRBJ1-3	TGTGCCAGCAGCCAGTTCCTACTACAGGGGGCTGGTGGAAACACCATATATTTT	CASSQFLLQGAGGNTIYF
-	TRBV30	-	TRBJ1-2	TGTGCCTGGAGCCGAGCCAGCTATGGCTATGGCTACACCTTC	CAWSRASYGYGYTF
-	TRBV2	TRBD1	TRBJ1-2	TGTGCCAGCAGGGAGGACAGGGGTATAGGTGGCTACACCTTC	CASREDRGIGGYTF
-	TRBV6-6	TRBD1	TRBJ1-1	TGTGCCAGCAGTTCCGGGACAGAAATCACTGAAGCTTTCTTT	CASSSGTEITEAFF
-	TRBV3-1/TRBV3-2	-	TRBJ1-3	TGTGCCAGCAGCCGCGCAGGAACGCGAGGGGCATCTGGAAACACCATATATTTT	CASSRAGTRGASGNTIYF
-	TRBV9	TRBD2	TRBJ2-5	TGTGCCAGCAGCGTAGATCGGCTAGCGGGTTGCGGAGAGACCCAGTACTTC	CASSVDRLAGCGETQYF
-	TRBV6-6	TRBD1	TRBJ2-3	TGTGCCAGCAGTCTCGGCAGGGGGTCAGATACGCAGTATTTT	CASSLGRGSDTQYF
few	TRBV30	-	TRBJ2-2	TGTGCCTCTGAGCCCCAAGGACTTTTGACCGGGGAGCTGTTTTTT	CASEPQGLLTGELFF
-	TRBV5-1	-	TRBJ1-1	TGCGCCAGCAGCTTGTCAACAGTGAACACTGAAGCTTTCTTT	CASSLSTVNTEAFF
-	TRBV7-6	TRBD1	TRBJ1-1	TGTGCCAGCAGCGCCCGGGATCCGGACAGGGGACCGCTTTTGGAAGCTTTCTTT	CASSARDPDRGPLLEAFF
-	TRBV6-5	-	TRBJ2-2	TGTGCCAGCAGTTACAGGGGCGGGGAGCTGTTTTTT	CASSYRGGELFF
-	TRBV5-1	TRBD1	TRBJ1-4	TGCGCCAGCAGCGAAGGGACAGGGAGTGAAAAACTGTTTTTT	CASSEGTGSEKLFF
-	TRBV5-1	TRBD1	TRBJ1-4	TGCGCCAGCAGCTTGACAGGGGACTCTAATGAAAAACTGTTTTTT	CASSLTGDSNEKLFF
-	TRBV5-1	-	TRBJ1-1	TGCGCCAGCAGCTTTGGCTCCGGGACAAAAGGAGATGAAGCTTTCTTT	CASSFGSGTKGDEAFF
-	TRBV5-1	-	TRBJ2-5	TGCGCCAGCACGCGGACGGTCCAAGAGACCCAGTACTTC	CASTRTVQETQYF
few	TRBV7-2	TRBD1	TRBJ1-2	TGTGCCAGCAGCTTAGCGGGACAGGGATACGGCGGCTACACCTTC	CASSLAGQGYGGYTF
few	TRBV5-4	TRBD1	TRBJ2-2	TGTGCCAGCAGCCTGGGACAGGGGGCGCGGCGGACCGGGGAGCTGTTTTTT	CASSLGQGARRTGELFF
-	TRBV14	-	TRBJ2-1	TGTGCCAGCAGCCAAGATAGGGTGTCGGGGGTAACCGGGGAGCAGTTCTTC	CASSQDRVSGVTGEQFF
few	TRBV4-1	-	TRBJ1-3	TGCGCCAGCAGCCAAGTGATCTCTGGAAACACCATATATTTT	CASSQVISGNTIYF
few	TRBV5-8	TRBD1	TRBJ2-5	TGTGCCAGCCCGAATGGCTGGGCAGGGGGCCGGGGGTCCTCCCAAGAGACCCAGTACTTC	CASPNGWAGGRGSSQETQYF
-	TRBV19	-	TRBJ1-5	TGTGCCAGTAGTACCCAGCGGGAGCCGAGGGAACAGCCCCAGCATTTT	CASSTQREPREQPQHF
-	TRBV7-8	-	TRBJ1-5	TGTGCCAGCAGCTTAATAAAGGGGCACAATCAGCCCCAGCATTTT	CASSLIKGHNQPQHF